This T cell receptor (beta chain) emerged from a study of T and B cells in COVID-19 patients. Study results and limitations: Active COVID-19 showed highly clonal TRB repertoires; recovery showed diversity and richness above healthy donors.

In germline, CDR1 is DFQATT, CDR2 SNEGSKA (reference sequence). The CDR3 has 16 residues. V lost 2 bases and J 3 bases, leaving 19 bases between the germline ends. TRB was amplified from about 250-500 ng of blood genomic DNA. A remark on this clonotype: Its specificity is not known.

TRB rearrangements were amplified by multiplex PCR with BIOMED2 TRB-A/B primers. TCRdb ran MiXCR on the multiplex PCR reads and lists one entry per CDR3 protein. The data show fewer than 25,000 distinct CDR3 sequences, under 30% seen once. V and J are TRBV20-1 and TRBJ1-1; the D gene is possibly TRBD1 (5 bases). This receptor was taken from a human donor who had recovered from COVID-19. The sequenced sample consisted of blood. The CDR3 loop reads CSARPLGGTRDTEAFF. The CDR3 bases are TGCAGTGCTAGACCCCTCGGAGGGACGCGGGACACTGAAGCTTTCTTT.